This T cell receptor beta chain came from a study of control samples from healthy donors and cancer patients. CDR1 and CDR2 from the germline V gene are MNHEY and SVGAGI. The CDR3 is 14 residues long. V lost 4 bases, J lost 4 bases, and 11 bases lay in between. The method was immunoSEQ multiplex PCR; TCRdb's version includes in-frame clones alone and lacks a portion of them. The table has more than 85,000 clones, around 82% seen once; the top ten hold less than 15%. The chain is built from TRBV6-5 and TRBJ1-3; TRBD1 is a possible D gene (5 bases). The clonotype comes from a woman aged 50 to 60 in good health. What was sequenced was blood. CDR3 DNA: TGTGCCAGCAGTTCAGGAGGGGTCGGAAACACCATATATTTT. Residues: CASSSGGVGNTIYF.